What follows describes a single T cell receptor (beta chain). There are a few counts of this clonotype. No quality values exist for individual bases; no much larger clone is one base distant. This specimen's treatment or condition label, interpreted: live attenuated yellow fever vaccine strain. A standard Ficoll-Paque protocol was used to isolate PBMCs from peripheral blood. Epitope-specific CD8 T cells were sorted with a dextramer loaded with the yellow fever NS4B epitope peptide, and anti-CD3 and anti-CD8 staining was applied. RNA was extracted with TriZol from bulk PBMCs, CD4 and CD8 fractions, and dextramer-positive and dextramer-negative fractions. The data were obtained in a study of T cells after yellow fever vaccination (dated by TCRdb to the late 2010s). In terms of the full investigation: The SMART-Seq v4 Ultra Low Input RNA kit was used to prepare libraries from fractions with low cell numbers. To follow T-cell clones before and after primary and booster YFV17D yellow fever vaccination, bulk TCR alpha and beta repertoires were sequenced over time. Two healthy male donors, one aged 18 to 29 and one aged 30 to 39 years, were included in the cohort. Blood was drawn at multiple timepoints before and after primary and secondary immunization, with bulk PBMC replicates and cell subsets isolated. The investigation overall reported the following: Only a couple of donors were included in the study, so the extent to which the findings can be generalized is limited. A small share of clonotypes occurred in both CD4 and CD8 compartments, likely arising from convergent recombination. After the booster, most clones that had expanded after primary vaccination were detected again (around 96% of CD4 and around nine tenths of CD8), suggesting broad maintenance of memory. FACS-sorted repertoires could contain abundant contaminating clonotypes from the bulk population, so computational filtering was required. Compared with the primary T-cell response, the secondary T-cell response was weaker but faster, peaking on day 5 rather than day 15.

Synthesis of TCR cDNA relied on 5'RACE template switching, a step that introduced a universal primer site along with unique molecular identifiers. Priming of cDNA synthesis was performed from both the TCR alpha and TCR beta constant segments. Two PCR steps were used to amplify libraries, with sample barcodes and sequencing adapters being added in the second step. Sequencing of libraries was performed on Illumina HiSeq 2500 (2x100 bp) or NovaSeq (2x150 bp). As for the authors' bioinformatics: Demultiplexing of reads and collapsing into UMI consensus sequences were performed with MIGEC, and V(D)J alignment was carried out with MiXCR. Clonotypes responding to the vaccine were identified with edgeR on replicate PBMC samples, with the criteria of FDR below 0.01 and a log2 fold change above 5 up to day 15. Each bulk clonotype received a CD4 or CD8 identity based on whether the sequenced CD4 or CD8 repertoire contained that clonotype at higher abundance. A clonotype counted as NS4B-specific if enriched at least 10-fold in dextramer-positive versus dextramer-negative fractions, with CD4-biased clonotypes left out. The raw public reads went through TCRdb reprocessing: fastp at Q25, MiXCR clone calling, in-frame beta chains kept. Rows are unified per CDR3 protein, each entry keeping the most common DNA and genes. For this entry, the V and J calls and clone size follow TCRdb and not the study's own pipeline. This sample gives about 85,000 distinct CDR3 sequences in total; roughly 13% of them show up just once. Of the sample, around 24% falls within the top ten clones.

V is pared back by 3 bases and J by 2 bases, with 15 bases lying between the germline termini. The germline V gene (reference sequence) sets CDR1 to DFQATT and CDR2 to SNEGSKA. The CDR3, from cysteine to phenylalanine, totals 15 residues. Only the CDR3 region is kept as DNA, spanning 45 bases read in frame from base 1. This TCR was recovered from a man aged 18 to 30 who received the YFV17D yellow fever vaccine. This sequence uses TRBV20-1 and TRBJ2-3, and possibly TRBD2, on 7 matching bases. The starting material was CD8+ T cells not binding an NS4B(214-222) dextramer, sorted from PBMCs, obtained approximately 22 days after the first yellow fever vaccination. The sample's cell subset or site, from its label and the paper: NS4B epitope dextramer-negative CD8 T cells. The DNA is as follows: TGCAGTGCTAGGAGGGGGGGGAGAGACACAGATACGCAGTATTTT. Translated, this gives CSARRGGRDTDTQYF.